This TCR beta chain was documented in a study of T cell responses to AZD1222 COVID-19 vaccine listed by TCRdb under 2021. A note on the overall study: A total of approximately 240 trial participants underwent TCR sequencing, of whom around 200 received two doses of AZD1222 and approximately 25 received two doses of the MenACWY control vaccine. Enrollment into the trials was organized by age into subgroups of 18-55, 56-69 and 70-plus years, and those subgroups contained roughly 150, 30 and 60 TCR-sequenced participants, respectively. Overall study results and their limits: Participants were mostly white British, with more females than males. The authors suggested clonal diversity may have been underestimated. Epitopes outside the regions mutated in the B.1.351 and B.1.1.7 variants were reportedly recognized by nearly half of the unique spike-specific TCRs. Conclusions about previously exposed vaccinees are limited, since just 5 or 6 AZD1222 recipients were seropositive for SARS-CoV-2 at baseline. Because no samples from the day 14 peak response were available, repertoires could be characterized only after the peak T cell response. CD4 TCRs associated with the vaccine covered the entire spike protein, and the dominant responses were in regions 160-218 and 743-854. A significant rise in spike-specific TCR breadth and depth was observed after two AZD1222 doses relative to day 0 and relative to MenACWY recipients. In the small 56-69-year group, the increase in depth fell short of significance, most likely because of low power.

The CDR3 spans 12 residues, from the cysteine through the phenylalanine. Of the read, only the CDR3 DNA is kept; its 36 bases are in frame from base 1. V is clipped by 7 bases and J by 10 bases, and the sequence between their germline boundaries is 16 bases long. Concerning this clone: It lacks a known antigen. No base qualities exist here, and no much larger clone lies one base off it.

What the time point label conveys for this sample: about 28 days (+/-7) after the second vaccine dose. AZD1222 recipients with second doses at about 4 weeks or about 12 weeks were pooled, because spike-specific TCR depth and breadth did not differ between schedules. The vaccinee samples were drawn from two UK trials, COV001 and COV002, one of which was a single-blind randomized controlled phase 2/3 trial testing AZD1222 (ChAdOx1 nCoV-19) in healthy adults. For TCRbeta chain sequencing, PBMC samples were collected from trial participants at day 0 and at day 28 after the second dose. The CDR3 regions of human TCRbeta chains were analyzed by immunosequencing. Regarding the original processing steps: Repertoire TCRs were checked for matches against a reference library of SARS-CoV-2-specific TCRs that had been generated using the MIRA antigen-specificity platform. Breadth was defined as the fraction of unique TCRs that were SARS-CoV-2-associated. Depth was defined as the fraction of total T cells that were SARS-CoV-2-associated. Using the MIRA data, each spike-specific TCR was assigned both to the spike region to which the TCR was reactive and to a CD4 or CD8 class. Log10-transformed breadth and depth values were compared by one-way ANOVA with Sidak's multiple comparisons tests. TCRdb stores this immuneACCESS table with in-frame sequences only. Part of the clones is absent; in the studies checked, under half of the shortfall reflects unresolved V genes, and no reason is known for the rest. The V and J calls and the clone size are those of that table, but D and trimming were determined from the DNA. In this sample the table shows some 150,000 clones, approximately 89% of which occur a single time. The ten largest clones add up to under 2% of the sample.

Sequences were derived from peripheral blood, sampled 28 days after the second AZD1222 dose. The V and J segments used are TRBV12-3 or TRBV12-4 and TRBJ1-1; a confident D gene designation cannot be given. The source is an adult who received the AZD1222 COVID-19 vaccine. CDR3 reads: CASTLGFYGAFF. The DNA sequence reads TGTGCCAGCACCTTGGGGTTTTATGGAGCTTTCTTT.